This T cell receptor (beta chain) originates from a study of shared clonotypes between healthy human individuals. Regarding the study as a whole: There were few donors, and this limited the genetic and exposure-history diversity represented. Among donors, the sharing of clonotypes was expected to be influenced by sequencing depth.

In this sample, this clone turned up a few times. Its antigen remains unidentified. The donor population consisted of healthy HIV-negative adults with no recent acute infections or vaccinations. Adult Caucasians living in Nashville, Tennessee made up all of the donors. The CDR3 runs 12 residues. Deletions cut 7 bases from V and 6 bases from J, with 11 bases between. Germline assignment: CDR1 LNHDA and CDR2 SQIVND (reference sequence). Profiling relied on immunoSEQ multiplex PCR, and the TCRdb table lists in-frame clones only, not all of them. The repertoire holds fewer than 600,000 clones, about 80% seen once, with around 12% in the top ten.

The receptor was isolated from a woman aged 40 to 55 in good health. Some clones in this sample may be carry-over from other donors' samples. V is TRBV19 and J is TRBJ2-3; D possibly matches TRBD1 or TRBD2 (6 bases each). Material for sequencing was PBMCs. CDR3 DNA: TGTGCCAGTACCACGGGGGCGGATACGCAGTATTTT. Translating it yields CASTTGADTQYF.